This T cell receptor beta chain came from a study of T cells in tuberculosis. Study-level findings and limits: Classification accuracy was approximately 85% (AUROC more than 0.8) with the GMM-specific repertoire.

Adolescents were screened for latent TB by skin test and IGRA. Libraries were prepared by immunoSEQ multiplex PCR; TCRdb keeps only in-frame clonotypes and omits some of them. Of 20,000 to 25,000 clones listed, around 97% were seen once; the top ten hold around 6.2%. With regard to this clone: Its cognate antigen is unknown.

The sample was PBMCs. The receptor's source is a donor between 10 and 35 years old with latent tuberculosis or without tuberculosis infection.

DNA for the CDR3: TGTGCCAGCAGCGCCGAACAGGGGTCTGTGGAAGCTTTCTTT. This codes for CASSAEQGSVEAFF. The chain uses TRBV9 and TRBJ1-1; 7 bases are a match to TRBD1. CDR1 SGDLS and CDR2 YYNGEE come from the germline V gene. Germline trimming cut 3 bases from V and 8 bases from J; bases unmatched to any gene: 10. This CDR3 is 14 amino acids long.